Each of the 2 T cell receptor beta chains below was sequenced from the same sample in a study of T cells in Graves' hyperthyroidism and ophthalmopathy. From RNA transcripts, TCR beta CDR3 regions were amplified. TCR CDR3 underwent first-round RT-PCR with the HTBI primer set. TCRdb itself ran the multiplex PCR reads through MiXCR, one entry per CDR3 protein. The table records about 610,000 distinct CDR3 sequences, about 45% of them present only once. The sample was peripheral blood or thyroid tissue (not recorded which). The receptors derive from a young woman with Graves' hyperthyroidism.

CDR3 sequence: CSVSRASGLHSGANVLTF. CDR3 coding DNA: TGCAGCGTCTCCCGGGCTAGCGGACTCCACTCTGGGGCCAACGTCCTGACTTTC. The V gene is TRBV29-1, the J gene TRBJ2-6; 7 positions agree with TRBD2. V was pared by 6 bases and J by 0 bases, with 14 bases of the junction left unmatched. CDR3 length: 18 residues. Germline assignment: CDR1 SQVTM and CDR2 ANQGSEA.

The chain uses TRBV10-3 and TRBJ1-5; D gene ambiguous. The germline gives CDR1 ENHRY, CDR2 SYGVKD. The V and J ends lost 0 bases and 11 bases respectively, with 17 bases between them. This CDR3 is 15 amino acids long. In DNA, the CDR3 is TGTGCCATCAGTGAGTCCCGACGGAGATTAGAGACCCAGCATTTT. It encodes CAISESRRRLETQHF.